The 31 T cell receptor beta chains given below trace back to one sample, sequenced in a study of T-cell memory formation after mild COVID-19. TCRdb processed the 5' RACE reads anew with MiXCR; each CDR3 protein has one entry. The sample shows around 420,000 distinct CDR3 sequences, roughly 26% of them seen only once. Sequenced material: PBMCs or a T cell subset sorted from them (not recorded which). The receptors here all came from an adult woman who had mild COVID-19 (a few samples of this study predate the infection). Cell type and time point are not known.

This clonotype was seen more than once but under ten times. The chain recombines TRBV12-3 or TRBV12-4 with TRBJ2-2; D gene ambiguous. V dropped 4 bases and J dropped 5 bases, with 8 bases sitting between them. The CDR3 is made up of 13 amino acids. The CDR3 here is CASSSKRTGELFF. CDR3 bases: TGTGCCAGCAGTTCCAAACGAACCGGGGAGCTGTTTTTT.

This chain connects TRBV5-1 to TRBJ2-3; the match to TRBD2 covers 10 bases. V lost 3 bases, J lost 1 base, and 5 bases stayed unmatched. Looked up from germline, CDR1 is SGHRS and CDR2 is YFSETQ. The CDR3 consists of 16 residues. As DNA, the CDR3 is TGCGCCAGCAGCTCCCTAACTAGCGGGGGCACAGATACGCAGTATTTT. This gives the protein CASSSLTSGGTDTQYF. The full variable domain, its missing parts supplied by reference TRBV5-1 and TRBJ2-3, is KAGVTQTPRYLIKTRGQQVTLSCSPISGHRSVSWYQQTPGQGLQFLFEYFSETQRNKGNFPGRFSGRQFSNSRSEMNVSTLELGDSALYLCASSSLTSGGTDTQYFGPGTRLTVL.

Only a few counts were recorded for this clonotype. For the CDR3, the DNA is TGCAGCGTTGACCATTCTTTTGGGACTAGCGGGAGGTACTCCTACAATGAGCAGTTCTTC. This codes for CSVDHSFGTSGRYSYNEQFF. The rearrangement uses TRBV29-1 and TRBJ2-1, with TRBD2 identical over 15 bases. CDR1 and CDR2 (germline): SQVTM, ANQGSEA. The CDR3 covers 20 residues. J lost 0 bases, V lost 3 bases, and 12 bases had no gene match.

This clonotype was observed a handful of times. This chain joins TRBV20-1 and TRBJ2-3, with 13 bases matching TRBD2. V dropped 1 base and J dropped 6; count of bases not matched to a gene: 4. The CDR3 length is 15 residues. Looked up from germline, CDR1 is DFQATT and CDR2 is SNEGSKA (reference sequence). The CDR3 DNA reads as TGCAGTGCTAGAGTACTAGCGGGGGGGCCCGATACGCAGTATTTT. Protein product: CSARVLAGGPDTQYF.

This clonotype was counted only a few times. This sequence joins TRBV7-9 and TRBJ2-3; TRBD2 matches at 7 bases. This CDR3 region has 14 residues. Losses at the gene ends were 6 bases for V and 5 bases for J; bases not matched to a gene: 8. Germline lookup yields CDR1 SEHNR and CDR2 FQNEAQ (reference sequence). The CDR3 DNA is TGTGCCAGCAGGAGGGCGGGAGCCCTAGATACGCAGTATTTT. Its protein is CASRRAGALDTQYF.

The V and J genes are TRBV3-1 and TRBJ2-3; possible D gene TRBD1, 5 bases. The CDR3 runs 12 residues. V lost 7 bases, J lost 8 bases, and 13 bases lay in between. Per the germline V gene, CDR1 is LGHDT and CDR2 is YNNKEL (reference sequence). CDR3 nucleotide sequence: TGTGCCAGCACCCCTGGGGCCGGTACGCAGTATTTT. Amino acids: CASTPGAGTQYF.

This clonotype was counted only a few times. The V and J genes are TRBV21-1 and TRBJ2-1. TRBV21-1 represents a pseudogene. This CDR3 region has 15 residues. The CDR3 nucleotides read TGTGCCAGCAGCAAAAGGAGAATAGCCTCCAATGAGCAGTTCTTC. This gives the protein CASSKRRIASNEQFF.

CDR3 DNA sequence: TGTGCCACCAGCCCGGACAGCCGATTCGGGGAAGCTTTCTTT. It yields the protein CATSPDSRFGEAFF. This rearrangement joins TRBV15 to TRBJ1-1; D is possibly TRBD1 (6 bases). Trimming shortened V by 5 bases and J by 8 bases, and 18 bases separated the two germline ends. This CDR3 contains 14 residues. Germline V gives CDR1 LNHNV, CDR2 YYDKDF (reference sequence).

V and J are TRBV20-1 and TRBJ2-1; a possible D gene is TRBD2 (5 bases). Germline loops: CDR1 DFQATT, CDR2 SNEGSKA (reference sequence). Trimming stripped 5 bases from V and 4 bases from J, with 15 bases between. CDR3 length equals 14 residues. The DNA for the CDR3 is TGCAGTGCTGGGCCCCGGCGGGTTTACAATGAGCAGTTCTTC. It translates to CSAGPRRVYNEQFF.

In its sample, this clonotype was seen a few times. This rearrangement joins TRBV7-8 to TRBJ1-1; unclear D gene. Germline-derived CDR1 and CDR2 are SGHVS and FQNEAQ. This CDR3 is 11 amino acids long. V lost 5 bases to trimming and J lost 11 bases, with 12 bases between them. This chain's CDR3 is CASSTLGVAFF. The CDR3 DNA reads as TGTGCCAGCAGCACCCTCGGGGTGGCTTTCTTT.

The chain links TRBV6-5 to TRBJ1-1; D ambiguous. In germline, CDR1 is MNHEY, CDR2 SVGAGI. Trimming took off 5 bases at V and 0 bases at J, with 10 bases between the two ends. This CDR3 has 14 amino acids. The CDR3 here is CASSTTVLNTEAFF. The CDR3 nucleotides are TGTGCCAGCAGTACAACAGTATTGAACACTGAAGCTTTCTTT.

This clonotype was counted a few times. CDR3 sequence (DNA): TGTGCCTGGACGGGACTAGCGGGATTCAATGAGCAGTTCTTC. Translation: CAWTGLAGFNEQFF. The chain carries TRBV30 and TRBJ2-1, with 13 bases identical to TRBD2. CDR3 length: 14 residues. Unmatched junction bases numbered 3, after V lost 4 bases and J lost 6 bases. The germline gives CDR1 GTSNPN, CDR2 SVGIG (reference sequence).

This clonotype was picked up a small number of times. The V gene is TRBV3-1, the J gene TRBJ2-7; TRBD2 might be the D (5 bases). The CDR3 covers 15 residues. Looked up from germline, CDR1 is LGHDT and CDR2 is YNNKEL (reference sequence). Deletions cut 0 bases from V and 2 bases from J, with 11 bases between. The CDR3 loop is CASSQETPGTYEQYF. The CDR3 bases are TGTGCCAGCAGCCAAGAAACACCGGGGACCTACGAGCAGTACTTC.

This clonotype was observed a handful of times. The chain uses TRBV7-9 and TRBJ2-2; 8 positions agree with TRBD1. V lost 3 bases, J lost 0 bases, and 3 bases stayed unmatched. The germline CDR1 and CDR2 sequences are SEHNR and FQNEAQ (reference sequence). The CDR3 has 16 residues. DNA for the CDR3: TGTGCCAGCAGCTTTACACAGGGGGCGAACACCGGGGAGCTGTTTTTT. Translated, it gives CASSFTQGANTGELFF.

This clonotype was recorded a few times. This chain uses TRBV7-9 with TRBJ1-4; TRBD1 agrees at 9 bases. The J segment lost 0 bases and the V segment lost 2 bases, leaving 13 bases of the junction unmatched. The germline CDR1 and CDR2 sequences are SEHNR and FQNEAQ (reference sequence). This CDR3 is 20 amino acids long. DNA for the CDR3: TGTGCCAGCAGCTTAACCCGGACCGGGACAGGGATTGCAACTAATGAAAAACTGTTTTTT. Translation gives CASSLTRTGTGIATNEKLFF.

This CDR3 is CASSRGHTDTQYF. The CDR3 DNA reads as TGTGCCAGCTCCCGGGGCCACACAGATACGCAGTATTTT. J is TRBJ2-3 and V is TRBV18; TRBD1 or TRBD2 may be the D gene (5 bases each). The CDR3 sequence is 13 residues long. The V end was cut by 6 bases, the J end by 2 bases, with 9 bases between. Germline V gene data show CDR1 as KGHSH and CDR2 as LQKENI.

This clonotype occurred many times. CDR3 in DNA: TGTGCCAGCAACCATGGGGGCGAGCAGTACTTC. Its protein is CASNHGGEQYF. The V and J genes are TRBV6-2 or TRBV6-3 and TRBJ2-7; possibly TRBD1 or TRBD2 for D (5 bases each). CDR1 and CDR2 from the germline V gene are MNHEY and SVGEGT. With 7 bases removed from V and 6 bases from J, the gap between germline ends came to 10 bases. CDR3 size: 11 residues.

This clonotype was found a few times. The chain carries TRBV10-3 and TRBJ2-1, with no clear D. V was clipped by 2 bases and J by 8 bases, with 4 bases between them. In germline, CDR1 is ENHRY, CDR2 SYGVKD. The CDR3 totals 11 residues. The CDR3 is CAISEGDEQFF. DNA of the CDR3: TGTGCCATCAGTGAGGGAGATGAGCAGTTCTTC.

This clonotype has only a few counts. J is TRBJ2-1 and V is TRBV4-2; 9 bases agree with TRBD2. Unmatched junction bases numbered 8, after V lost 6 bases and J lost 5 bases. Germline lookup yields CDR1 LGHNA and CDR2 YNFKEQ. CDR3 size: 15 residues. CDR3 DNA sequence: TGTGCCAGCAGGGATAGGACTAGCGCGGACAATGAGCAGTTCTTC. This translates into CASRDRTSADNEQFF.

V usage is TRBV29-1 and J usage is TRBJ2-7; D is unclear. The CDR3 sequence is 11 residues long. Germline V CDR1 and CDR2: SQVTM, ANQGSEA. Trimming took 8 bases from V and 3 from J, leaving 11 bases between them. CDR3 nucleotides: TGCAGCCACTTTTCTGGCTACGAGCAGTACTTC. This gives the protein CSHFSGYEQYF.

V gene TRBV18 combines with J gene TRBJ1-4; D is ambiguous. The CDR3 is made up of 15 amino acids. V was cut by 2 bases and J by 5 bases, with 12 bases left in between. Germline V gene lookup returns CDR1 KGHSH and CDR2 LQKENI. This CDR3 reads CASSPGKTYNEKLFF. The CDR3 DNA follows: TGTGCCAGCTCACCAGGGAAGACTTACAATGAAAAACTGTTTTTT.

This clonotype has only a few counts. The chain combines TRBV12-3 or TRBV12-4 with TRBJ1-5, with 7 bases that match TRBD1. With V trimmed by 5 bases and J by 3 bases, 7 bases remained unmatched. This CDR3 region has 15 residues. The CDR3 DNA sequence: TGTGCCAGCAGTAAACAGGGGAGGATCAATCAGCCCCAGCATTTT. It codes for CASSKQGRINQPQHF.

CDR3 DNA sequence: TGCGCCAGCAGCTGGGGTCCCGGGACAGGGTCCGATCAGCCCCAGCATTTT. The encoded protein is CASSWGPGTGSDQPQHF. The chain uses TRBV5-1 and TRBJ1-5; 9 bases fit TRBD1. Per germline, CDR1 SGHRS and CDR2 YFSETQ. CDR3 length: 17 amino acids. The junction had 12 bases not matched to a gene; V was cut back by 3 bases and J by 5 bases.

This clonotype was picked up a small number of times. V gene TRBV9 combines with J gene TRBJ2-3; 9 bases line up with TRBD1. V dropped 0 bases and J dropped 0; count of bases not matched to a gene: 2. The V gene's germline CDR1 is SGDLS and CDR2 YYNGEE. The CDR3 spans 16 residues. This chain's CDR3 is CASSVEGQGSTDTQYF. CDR3 nucleotide sequence: TGTGCCAGCAGCGTAGAGGGACAGGGTAGCACAGATACGCAGTATTTT.

This clonotype was seen only a few times. The chain couples TRBV6-5 to TRBJ1-2; D uncertain. The CDR3 contains 15 residues. V gave up 5 bases and J gave up 4 bases, with 17 bases separating them. Germline values: CDR1 MNHEY, CDR2 SVGAGI. The CDR3 protein is CASSKTGVLSYGYTF. In nucleotides, the CDR3 is TGTGCCAGCAGTAAAACCGGGGTACTCAGCTATGGCTACACCTTC.

This clonotype came up many times. V and J are TRBV4-2 and TRBJ1-1; TRBD1 matches at 7 bases. CDR3 length: 18 amino acids. J was trimmed by 5 bases and V by 1 base; bases with no gene match: 16. Germline loops: CDR1 LGHNA, CDR2 YNFKEQ. Here the CDR3 reads CASSQVGPVPGGSTEAFF. The CDR3 nucleotides read TGTGCCAGCAGCCAAGTTGGTCCGGTTCCAGGGGGGAGTACTGAAGCTTTCTTT.

The rearrangement links TRBV6-5 to TRBJ1-1, with 7 bases identical to TRBD1. The CDR3 length is 15 residues. V shed 0 bases and J 5 bases; nucleotides not matched to a gene: 6. Germline CDR1 MNHEY, CDR2 SVGAGI. This chain's CDR3 is CASSYSTGRGTEAFF. CDR3 in DNA: TGTGCCAGCAGTTACTCGACAGGGAGAGGTACTGAAGCTTTCTTT.

This clonotype occurred a few times. The chain carries TRBV5-1 and TRBJ2-7, with D unclear. V was pared by 3 bases and J by 5 bases, with 12 bases between. The CDR3 runs to 13 residues. Per the germline V gene, CDR1 is SGHRS and CDR2 is YFSETQ. The CDR3 loop reads CASSSPYEDEQYF. CDR3 sequence (DNA): TGCGCCAGCAGCTCTCCCTACGAGGACGAGCAGTACTTC.

This rearrangement joins TRBV4-3 to TRBJ2-5, with D unresolved. V was cut by 0 bases and J by 0 bases, with 8 bases left in between. Germline V gene data show CDR1 as LGHNA and CDR2 as YSLEER. This CDR3 is 15 amino acids long. The CDR3 DNA sequence: TGCGCCAGCAGCCAAGATACGGCGGACCAAGAGACCCAGTACTTC. Its protein is CASSQDTADQETQYF.

This clonotype occurred a few times. The V gene is TRBV5-1, the J gene TRBJ2-7; D is perhaps TRBD2 (6 bases). Germline V gene lookup returns CDR1 SGHRS and CDR2 YFSETQ. There are 15 residues in the CDR3. V dropped 3 bases and J dropped 1 base, with 14 bases sitting between them. The CDR3 region is CASSSAGTSSYEQYF. DNA of the CDR3: TGCGCCAGCAGCTCGGCCGGGACTTCTTCCTACGAGCAGTACTTC.

This clonotype turned up a few times. The V gene is TRBV7-9, the J gene TRBJ2-3; no firm D call. Trimming stripped 5 bases from V and 0 bases from J, with 9 bases between. The length of the CDR3 is 14 residues. Germline V gene sequence: CDR1 SEHNR, CDR2 FQNEAQ (reference sequence). CDR3 in DNA: TGTGCCAGCAGCCCTATAAAGAGCACAGATACGCAGTATTTT. This encodes CASSPIKSTDTQYF. The variable domain in full, with the rest retrieved from reference TRBV7-9 and TRBJ2-3, is DTGVSQNPRHKITKRGQNVTFRCDPISEHNRLYWYRQTLGQGPEFLTYFQNEAQLEKSRLLSDRFSAERPKGSFSTLEIQRTEQGDSAMYLCASSPIKSTDTQYFGPGTRLTVL.